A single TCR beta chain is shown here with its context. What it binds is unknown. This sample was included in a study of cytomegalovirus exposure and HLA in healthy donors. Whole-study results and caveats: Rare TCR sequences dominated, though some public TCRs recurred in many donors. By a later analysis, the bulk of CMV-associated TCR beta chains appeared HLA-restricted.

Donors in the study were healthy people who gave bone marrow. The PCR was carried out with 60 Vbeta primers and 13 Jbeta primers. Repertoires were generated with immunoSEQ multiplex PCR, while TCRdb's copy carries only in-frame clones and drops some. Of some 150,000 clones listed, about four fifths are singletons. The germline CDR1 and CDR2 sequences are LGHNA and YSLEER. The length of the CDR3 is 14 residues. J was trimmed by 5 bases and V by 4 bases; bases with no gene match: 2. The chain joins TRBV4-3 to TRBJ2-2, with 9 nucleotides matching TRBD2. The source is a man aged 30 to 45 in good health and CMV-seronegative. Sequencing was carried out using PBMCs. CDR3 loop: CASSRLAGTGELFF. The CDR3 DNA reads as TGCGCCAGCAGCCGGCTAGCGGGGACCGGGGAGCTGTTTTTT.